This TCR beta chain appears in the sequencing data of a study of post-analysis software for immune sequencing data. Study background: Some patients lacked subtype; others had relapsing-remitting, secondary progressive or progressive-relapsing disease.

The library was made from cDNA and included unique molecular identifiers. With about 0.9 to 11 million T cells as the source, approximately 450,000 cDNA molecules resulted. TCRdb redid the calling of the PCR reads with MiXCR, one entry per CDR3 protein. The sample yields just over 250,000 distinct CDR3 sequences, approximately 34% seen once. As concerns this clonotype: Its cognate antigen is unknown.

The CDR3 is 13 residues long. V lost 0 bases to trimming and J lost 5 bases, with 10 bases between them. The germline V gene encodes CDR1 GTSNPN and CDR2 SVGIG (reference sequence). Findings and caveats of the study: Compared against controls, patients with multiple sclerosis displayed significantly lower normalized Chao1 diversity. Higher frequency in patients than in controls was seen for a handful of TRBV segments, with TRBV5-6, TRBV5-1 and TRBV20-1 among them. Same-batch samples co-clustered strongly by F measure.

The chain combines TRBV30 with TRBJ1-2, with TRBD1 as a possible D gene (5 bases). The clonotype originates from a girl aged 10 to 17 with multiple sclerosis. The specimen sequenced was blood. The chain's CDR3 is CAWSVLGVYGYTF. CDR3 nucleotides: TGTGCCTGGAGTGTACTGGGGGTTTATGGCTACACCTTC. Full variable domain (outside the CDR3, taken from reference TRBV30 and TRBJ1-2): SQTIHQWPATLVQPVGSPLSLECTVEGTSNPNLYWYRQAAGRGLQLLFYSVGIGQISSEVPQNLSASRPQDRQFILSSKKLLLSDSGFYLCAWSVLGVYGYTFGSGTRLTVV.